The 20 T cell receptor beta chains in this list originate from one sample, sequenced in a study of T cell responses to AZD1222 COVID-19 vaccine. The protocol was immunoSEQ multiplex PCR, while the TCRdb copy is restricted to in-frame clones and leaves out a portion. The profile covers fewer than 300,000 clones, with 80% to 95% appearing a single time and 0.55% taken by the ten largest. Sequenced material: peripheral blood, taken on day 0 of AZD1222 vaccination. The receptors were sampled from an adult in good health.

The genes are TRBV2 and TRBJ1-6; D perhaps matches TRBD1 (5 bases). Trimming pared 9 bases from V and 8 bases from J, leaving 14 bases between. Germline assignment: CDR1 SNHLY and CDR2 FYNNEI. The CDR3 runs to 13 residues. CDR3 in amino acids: CARKGPRDSPLHF. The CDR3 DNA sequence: TGTGCCAGAAAGGGGCCGAGAGATTCACCCCTCCACTTT. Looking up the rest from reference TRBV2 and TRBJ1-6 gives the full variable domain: EPEVTQTPSHQVTQMGQEVILRCVPISNHLYFYWYRQILGQKVEFLVSFYNNEISEKSEIFDDQFSVERPDGSNFTLKIRSTKLEDSAMYFCARKGPRDSPLHFGNGTRLTVT.

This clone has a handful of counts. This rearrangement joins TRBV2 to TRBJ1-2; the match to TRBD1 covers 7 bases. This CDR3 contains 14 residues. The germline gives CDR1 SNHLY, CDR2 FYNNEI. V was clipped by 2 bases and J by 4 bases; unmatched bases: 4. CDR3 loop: CASSESAGGYGYTF. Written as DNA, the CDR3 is TGTGCCAGCAGTGAAAGTGCAGGGGGCTATGGCTACACCTTC.

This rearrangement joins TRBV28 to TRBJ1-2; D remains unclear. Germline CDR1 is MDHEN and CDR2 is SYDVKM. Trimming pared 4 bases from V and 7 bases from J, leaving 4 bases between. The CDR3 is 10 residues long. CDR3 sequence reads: CASSSSGYTF. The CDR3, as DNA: TGTGCCAGCAGTTCTTCTGGCTACACCTTC.

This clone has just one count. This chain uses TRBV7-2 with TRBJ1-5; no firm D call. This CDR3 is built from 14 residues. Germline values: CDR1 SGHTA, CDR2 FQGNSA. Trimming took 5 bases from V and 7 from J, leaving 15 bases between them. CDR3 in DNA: TGTGCCAGCAGCGCCCGCCGGGGAGGGCAGCCCCAGCATTTT. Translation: CASSARRGGQPQHF.

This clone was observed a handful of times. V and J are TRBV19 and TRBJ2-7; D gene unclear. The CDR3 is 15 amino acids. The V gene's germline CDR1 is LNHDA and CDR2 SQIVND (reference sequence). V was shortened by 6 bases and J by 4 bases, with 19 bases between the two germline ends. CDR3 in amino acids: CASSPSGQVEYEQYF. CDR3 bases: TGTGCCAGTAGCCCGAGTGGGCAGGTAGAGTACGAGCAGTACTTC.

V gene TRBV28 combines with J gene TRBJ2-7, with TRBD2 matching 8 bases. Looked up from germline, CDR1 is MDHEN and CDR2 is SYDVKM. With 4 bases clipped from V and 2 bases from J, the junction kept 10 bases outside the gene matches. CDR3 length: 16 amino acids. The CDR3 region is CASSSPQREYAYEQYF. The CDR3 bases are TGTGCCAGCAGTTCCCCCCAGCGGGAGTACGCCTACGAGCAGTACTTC.

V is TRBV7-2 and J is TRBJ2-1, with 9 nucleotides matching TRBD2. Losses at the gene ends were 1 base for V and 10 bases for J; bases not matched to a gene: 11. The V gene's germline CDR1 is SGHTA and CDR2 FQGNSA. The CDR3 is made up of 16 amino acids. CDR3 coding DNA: TGTGCCAGCAGCTTAGAGTTAGCGGGAGTGGGCACGGAGCAGTTCTTC. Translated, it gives CASSLELAGVGTEQFF. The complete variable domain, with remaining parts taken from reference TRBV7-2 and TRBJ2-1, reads GAGVSQSPSNKVTEKGKDVELRCDPISGHTALYWYRQSLGQGLEFLIYFQGNSAPDKSGLPSDRFSAERTGGSVSTLTIQRTQQEDSAVYLCASSLELAGVGTEQFFGPGTRLTVL.

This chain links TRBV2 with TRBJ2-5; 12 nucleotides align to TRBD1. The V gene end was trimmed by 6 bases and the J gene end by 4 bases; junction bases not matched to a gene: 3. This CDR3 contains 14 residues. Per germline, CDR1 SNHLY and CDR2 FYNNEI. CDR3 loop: CASSRDRGRETQYF. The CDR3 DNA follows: TGTGCCAGCAGCAGGGACAGGGGGCGAGAGACCCAGTACTTC.

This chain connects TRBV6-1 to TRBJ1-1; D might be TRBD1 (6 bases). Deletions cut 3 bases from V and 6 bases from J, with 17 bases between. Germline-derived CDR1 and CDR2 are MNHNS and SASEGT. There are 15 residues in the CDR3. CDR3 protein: CASSDQIRGAAEAFF. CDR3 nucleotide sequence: TGTGCCAGCAGTGATCAGATTAGGGGGGCGGCTGAAGCTTTCTTT.

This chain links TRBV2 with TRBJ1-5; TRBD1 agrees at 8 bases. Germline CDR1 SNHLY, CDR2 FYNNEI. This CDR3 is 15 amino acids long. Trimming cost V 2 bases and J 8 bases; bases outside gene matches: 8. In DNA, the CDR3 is TGTGCCAGCAGTGAAAGTTGGACAGGGAAGGAGCCCCAGCATTTT. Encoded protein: CASSESWTGKEPQHF. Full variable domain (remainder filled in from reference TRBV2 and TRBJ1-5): EPEVTQTPSHQVTQMGQEVILRCVPISNHLYFYWYRQILGQKVEFLVSFYNNEISEKSEIFDDQFSVERPDGSNFTLKIRSTKLEDSAMYFCASSESWTGKEPQHFGDGTRLSIL.

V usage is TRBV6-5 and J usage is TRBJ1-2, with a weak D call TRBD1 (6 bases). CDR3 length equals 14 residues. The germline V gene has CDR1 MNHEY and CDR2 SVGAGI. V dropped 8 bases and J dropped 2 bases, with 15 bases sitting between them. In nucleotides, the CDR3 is TGTGCCAGCGCGAGGGACAATTTCAACTATGGCTACACCTTC. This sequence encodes CASARDNFNYGYTF.

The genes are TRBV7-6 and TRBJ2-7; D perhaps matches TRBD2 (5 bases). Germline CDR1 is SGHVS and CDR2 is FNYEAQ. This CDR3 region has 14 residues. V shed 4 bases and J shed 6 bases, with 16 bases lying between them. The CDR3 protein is CASSSKRAQGEQYF. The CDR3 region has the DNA TGTGCCAGCAGCTCGAAGAGGGCGCAAGGCGAGCAGTACTTC.

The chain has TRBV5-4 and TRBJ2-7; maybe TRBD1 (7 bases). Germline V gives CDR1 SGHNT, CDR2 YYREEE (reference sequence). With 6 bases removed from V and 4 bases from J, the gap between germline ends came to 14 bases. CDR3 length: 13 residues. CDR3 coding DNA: TGTGCCAGCACCCGGGCAGGGGGGTACGAGCAGTACTTC. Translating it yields CASTRAGGYEQYF. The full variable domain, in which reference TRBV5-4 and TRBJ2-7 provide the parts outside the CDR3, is ETGVTQSPTHLIKTRGQQVTLRCSSQSGHNTVSWYQQALGQGPQFIFQYYREEENGRGNFPPRFSGLQFPNYSSELNVNALELDDSALYLCASTRAGGYEQYFGPGTRLTVT.

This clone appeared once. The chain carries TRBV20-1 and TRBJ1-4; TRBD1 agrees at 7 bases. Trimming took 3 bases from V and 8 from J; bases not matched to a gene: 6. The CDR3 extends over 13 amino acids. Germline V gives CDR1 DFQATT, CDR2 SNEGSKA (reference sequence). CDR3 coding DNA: TGCAGTGCTAGTGAGGGGGCAGGGGAAAAACTGTTTTTT. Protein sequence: CSASEGAGEKLFF.

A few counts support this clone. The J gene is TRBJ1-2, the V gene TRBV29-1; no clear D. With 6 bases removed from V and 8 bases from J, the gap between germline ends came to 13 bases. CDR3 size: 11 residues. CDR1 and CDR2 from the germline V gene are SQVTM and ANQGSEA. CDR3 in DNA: TGCAGCGTAGGCCCGGGGTACGGCTACACCTTC. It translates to CSVGPGYGYTF.

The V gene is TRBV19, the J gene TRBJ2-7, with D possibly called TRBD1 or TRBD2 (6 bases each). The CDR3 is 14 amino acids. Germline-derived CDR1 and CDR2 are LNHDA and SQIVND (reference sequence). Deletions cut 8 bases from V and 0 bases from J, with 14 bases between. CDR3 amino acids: CASGRGGSSYEQYF. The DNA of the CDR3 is TGTGCCAGTGGAAGAGGGGGGTCCTCCTACGAGCAGTACTTC.

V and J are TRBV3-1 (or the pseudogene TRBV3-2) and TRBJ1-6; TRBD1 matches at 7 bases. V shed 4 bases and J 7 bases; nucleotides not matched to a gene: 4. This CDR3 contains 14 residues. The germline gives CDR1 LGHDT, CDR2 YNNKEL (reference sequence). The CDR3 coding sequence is TGTGCCAGCAGCCCCCACAGGGGCAATTCACCCCTCCACTTT. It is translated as CASSPHRGNSPLHF.

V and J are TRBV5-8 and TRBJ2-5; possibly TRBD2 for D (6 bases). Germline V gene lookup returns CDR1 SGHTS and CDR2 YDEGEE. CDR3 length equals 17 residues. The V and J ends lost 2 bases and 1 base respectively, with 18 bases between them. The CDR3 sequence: CASSFDGARRGQETQYF. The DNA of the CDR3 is TGTGCCAGCAGCTTCGATGGGGCGCGGAGGGGCCAAGAGACCCAGTACTTC.

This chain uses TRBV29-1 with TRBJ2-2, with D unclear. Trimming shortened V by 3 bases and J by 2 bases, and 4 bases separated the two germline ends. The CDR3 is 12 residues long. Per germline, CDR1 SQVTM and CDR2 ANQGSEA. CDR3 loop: CSVEANTGELFF. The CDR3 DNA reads TGCAGCGTTGAGGCTAACACCGGGGAGCTGTTTTTT.

The CDR3 here is CASSLRVIPEAFF. The CDR3 nucleotides are TGTGCCAGCAGTTTACGAGTAATTCCTGAAGCTTTCTTT. This chain joins TRBV28 and TRBJ1-1, with D hard to call. The CDR3 consists of 13 residues. Trimming took 2 bases from V and 6 from J, leaving 10 bases between them. Looked up from germline, CDR1 is MDHEN and CDR2 is SYDVKM.